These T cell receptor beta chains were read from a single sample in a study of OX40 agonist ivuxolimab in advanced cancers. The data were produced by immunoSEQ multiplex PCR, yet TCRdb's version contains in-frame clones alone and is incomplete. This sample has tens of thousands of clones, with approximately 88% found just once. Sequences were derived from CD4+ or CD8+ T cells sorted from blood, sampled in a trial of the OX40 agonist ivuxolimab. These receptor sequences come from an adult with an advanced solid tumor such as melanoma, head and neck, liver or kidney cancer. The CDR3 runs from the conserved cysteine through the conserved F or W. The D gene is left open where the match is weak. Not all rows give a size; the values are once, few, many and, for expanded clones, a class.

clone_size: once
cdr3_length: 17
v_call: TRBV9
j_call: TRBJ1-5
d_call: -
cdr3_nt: TGTGCCAGCAGCGGTGCCCTTAATAACGTCCAGGGTCAGCCCCAGCATTTT
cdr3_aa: CASSGALNNVQGQPQHF

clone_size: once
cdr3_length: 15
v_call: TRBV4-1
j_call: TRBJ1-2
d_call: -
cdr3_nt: TGCGCCAGCAGCCAAGAACACAGAAGTCCTCACGGCTACACCTTC
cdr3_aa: CASSQEHRSPHGYTF

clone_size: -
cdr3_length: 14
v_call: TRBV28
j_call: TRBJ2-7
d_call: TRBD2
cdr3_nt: TGTGCCAGCACTACCGGGGGGACGACCTACGAGCAGTACTTC
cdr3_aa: CASTTGGTTYEQYF

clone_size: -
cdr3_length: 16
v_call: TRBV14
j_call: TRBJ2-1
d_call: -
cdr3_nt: TGTGCCAGCAGCCAAGAGCAGGGTAGCTCCTACAATGAGCAGTTCTTC
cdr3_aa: CASSQEQGSSYNEQFF

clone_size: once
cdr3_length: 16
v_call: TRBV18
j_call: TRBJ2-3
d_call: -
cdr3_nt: TGTGCCAGCTCACCACCGTCGGTCCTTCGCACAGATACGCAGTATTTT
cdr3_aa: CASSPPSVLRTDTQYF

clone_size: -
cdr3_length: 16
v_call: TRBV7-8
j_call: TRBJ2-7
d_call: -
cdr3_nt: TGTGCCAGCAGCTTAAGGGGACCGAGGAGCTCCTACGAGCAGTACTTC
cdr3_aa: CASSLRGPRSSYEQYF

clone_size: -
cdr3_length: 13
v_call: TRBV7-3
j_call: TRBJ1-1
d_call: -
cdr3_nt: TGTGCCAGCAGGCAAGACGGAAACACTGAAGCTTTCTTT
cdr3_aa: CASRQDGNTEAFF

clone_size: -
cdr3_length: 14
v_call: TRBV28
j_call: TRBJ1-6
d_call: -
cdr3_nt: TGTGCCAGCAGTGAATCGGGGGGCCTGACACCCCTCCACTTT
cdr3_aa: CASSESGGLTPLHF

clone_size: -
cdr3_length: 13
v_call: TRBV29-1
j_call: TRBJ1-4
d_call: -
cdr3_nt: TGCAGCGTTGGGGTCCAAGCGGGTGAAAAACTGTTTTTT
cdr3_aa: CSVGVQAGEKLFF

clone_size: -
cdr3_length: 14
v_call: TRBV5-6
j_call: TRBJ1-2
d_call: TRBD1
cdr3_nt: TGTGCCAGCAGCTACCGGGACAGGGGGCAGGGCTACACCTTC
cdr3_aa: CASSYRDRGQGYTF

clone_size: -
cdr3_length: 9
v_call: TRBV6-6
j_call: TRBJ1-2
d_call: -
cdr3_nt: TGTGCCAGAATTCTTGGCTACACCTTC
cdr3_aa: CARILGYTF

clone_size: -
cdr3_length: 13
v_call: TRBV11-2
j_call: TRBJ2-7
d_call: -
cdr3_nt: TGTGCCAGCAGCTTAGTCCAGGCCTACGAGCAGTACTTC
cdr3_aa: CASSLVQAYEQYF

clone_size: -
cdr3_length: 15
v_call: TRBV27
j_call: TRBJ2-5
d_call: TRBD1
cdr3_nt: TGTGCCAGCAGTAAGGGGACAGGGCGATGGGAGACCCAGTACTTC
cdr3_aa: CASSKGTGRWETQYF

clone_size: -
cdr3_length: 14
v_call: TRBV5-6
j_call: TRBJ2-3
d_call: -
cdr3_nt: TGTGCCAGCAGCTCGTCGGGGGCCGGAGGTACGCAGTATTTT
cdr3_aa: CASSSSGAGGTQYF

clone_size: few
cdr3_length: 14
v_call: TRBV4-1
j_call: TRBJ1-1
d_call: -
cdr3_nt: TGCGCCAGCAGCCATCGGGGGCTGAACACTGAAGCTTTCTTT
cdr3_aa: CASSHRGLNTEAFF

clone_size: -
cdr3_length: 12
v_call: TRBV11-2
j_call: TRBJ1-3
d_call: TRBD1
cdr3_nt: TGTGCCAGCCGACAGGGGGGAAACACCATATATTTT
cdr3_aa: CASRQGGNTIYF

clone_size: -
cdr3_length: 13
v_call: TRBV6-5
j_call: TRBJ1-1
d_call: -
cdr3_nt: TGTGCCAGCGCGGGTTTTGGACACACTGAAGCTTTCTTT
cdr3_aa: CASAGFGHTEAFF

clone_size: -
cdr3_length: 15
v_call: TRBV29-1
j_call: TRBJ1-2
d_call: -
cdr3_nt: TGCAGCGTTCCCACCGGGCCTGACTCTAACTATGGCTACACCTTC
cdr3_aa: CSVPTGPDSNYGYTF

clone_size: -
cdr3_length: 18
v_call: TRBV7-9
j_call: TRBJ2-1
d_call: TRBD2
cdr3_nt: TGTGCCAGCAGCCAACAGGGACTAGCGGGAGCATCCTACAATGAGCAGTTCTTC
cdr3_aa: CASSQQGLAGASYNEQFF

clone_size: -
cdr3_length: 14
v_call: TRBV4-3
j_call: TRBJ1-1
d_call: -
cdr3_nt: TGCGCCAGCAGCCAAGAGGAGGAGAACACTGAAGCTTTCTTT
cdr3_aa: CASSQEEENTEAFF

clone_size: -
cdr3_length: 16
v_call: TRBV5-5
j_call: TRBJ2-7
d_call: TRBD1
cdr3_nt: TGTGCCAGCAGCTTGGACGGGACAGGGAGATCCTACGAGCAGTACTTC
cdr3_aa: CASSLDGTGRSYEQYF

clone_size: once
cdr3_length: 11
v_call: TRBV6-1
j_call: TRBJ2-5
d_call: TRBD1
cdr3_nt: TGTGCCAGCAGGTTGGGGACAGGGGATCACTTC
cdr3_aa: CASRLGTGDHF

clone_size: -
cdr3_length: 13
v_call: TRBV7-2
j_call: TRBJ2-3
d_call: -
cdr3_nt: TGTGCCAGCAGCTTAGGAGAGCACCGTACGCAGTATTTT
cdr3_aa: CASSLGEHRTQYF

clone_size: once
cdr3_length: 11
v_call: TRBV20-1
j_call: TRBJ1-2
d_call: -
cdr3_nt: TGCAGTGCTTCACAGGGTTATGGCTACACCTTC
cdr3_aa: CSASQGYGYTF

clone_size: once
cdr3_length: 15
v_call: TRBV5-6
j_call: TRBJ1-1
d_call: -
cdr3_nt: TGTGCCAGCAGCTTGCTGGGACACGAGAACACTGAAGCTTTCTTT
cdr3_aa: CASSLLGHENTEAFF

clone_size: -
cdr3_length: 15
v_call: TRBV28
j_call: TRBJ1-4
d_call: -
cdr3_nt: TGTGCCAGCACTAACGTCGCCGGACAGAATGAAAAACTGTTTTTT
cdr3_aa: CASTNVAGQNEKLFF

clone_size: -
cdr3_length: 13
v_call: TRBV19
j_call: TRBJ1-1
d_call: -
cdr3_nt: TGTGCCAGTAGTATGTACAGGGACACTGAAGCTTTCTTT
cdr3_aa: CASSMYRDTEAFF

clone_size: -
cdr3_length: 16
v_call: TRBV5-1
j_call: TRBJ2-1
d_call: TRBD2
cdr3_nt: TGCGCCAGCAGCTTGGTAGCGGGAGGGCCTTACAATGAGCAGTTCTTC
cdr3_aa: CASSLVAGGPYNEQFF

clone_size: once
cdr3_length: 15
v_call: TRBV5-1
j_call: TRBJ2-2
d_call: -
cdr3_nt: TGCGCCAGCAGCCTAGGGGGTAGCGACACCGGGGAGCTGTTTTTT
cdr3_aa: CASSLGGSDTGELFF

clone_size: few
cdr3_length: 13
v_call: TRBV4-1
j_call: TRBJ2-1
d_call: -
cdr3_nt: TGCGCCAGCAGCCAAGCCCAACAGGAGTTGCAGTTCTTC
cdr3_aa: CASSQAQQELQFF

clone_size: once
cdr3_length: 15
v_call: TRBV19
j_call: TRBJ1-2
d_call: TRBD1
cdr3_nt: TGTGCCAGTAGTATCAGGGGGGCCATATCCCAGGGCTACACCTTC
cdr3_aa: CASSIRGAISQGYTF

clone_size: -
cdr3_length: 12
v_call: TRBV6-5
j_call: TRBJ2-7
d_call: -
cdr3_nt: TGTGCCAGCAGTTACTCGTTCGGCGAGCAGTACTTC
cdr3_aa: CASSYSFGEQYF

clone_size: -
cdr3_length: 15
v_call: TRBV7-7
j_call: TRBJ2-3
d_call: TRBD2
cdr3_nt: TGTGCTAGCAGACTAGTGGGACTAGGCACAGATACGCAGTATTTT
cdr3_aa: CASRLVGLGTDTQYF

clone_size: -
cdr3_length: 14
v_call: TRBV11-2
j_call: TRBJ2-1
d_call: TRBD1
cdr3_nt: TGTGCCAGCAGCCCCAGGGGGCGGTTCAATGAGCAGTTCTTC
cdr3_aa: CASSPRGRFNEQFF

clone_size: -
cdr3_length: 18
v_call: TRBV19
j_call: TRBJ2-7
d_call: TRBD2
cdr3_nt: TGTGCCAGTAGTCCCGATGGACTAGCGGGAGTTCTACTCTACGAGCAGTACTTC
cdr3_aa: CASSPDGLAGVLLYEQYF

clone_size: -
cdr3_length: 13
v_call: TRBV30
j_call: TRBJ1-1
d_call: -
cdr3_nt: TGTGCCTGGAGTACGGGACTTCGCACTGAAGCTTTCTTT
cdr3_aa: CAWSTGLRTEAFF

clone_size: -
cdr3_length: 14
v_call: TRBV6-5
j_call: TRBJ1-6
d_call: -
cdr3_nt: TGTGCCAGCAGTTACGAAGGGAGTAATTCACCCCTCCACTTT
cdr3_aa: CASSYEGSNSPLHF

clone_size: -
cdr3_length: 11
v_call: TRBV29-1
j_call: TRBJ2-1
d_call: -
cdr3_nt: TGCAGCGTTGACCTTTACAATGAGCAGTTCTTC
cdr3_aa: CSVDLYNEQFF

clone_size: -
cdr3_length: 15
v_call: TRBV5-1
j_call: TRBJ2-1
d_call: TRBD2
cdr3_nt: TGCGCCAGCAGCTTGGCCAGGGAGGGGTGGTATGAGCAGTTCTTC
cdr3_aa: CASSLAREGWYEQFF

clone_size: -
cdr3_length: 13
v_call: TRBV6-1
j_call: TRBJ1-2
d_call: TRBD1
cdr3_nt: TGTGCCAGCAGGACCCGGGACAGGGATTACTACACCTTC
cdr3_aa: CASRTRDRDYYTF